One sample yielded the 24 T cell receptor beta chains listed below, sequenced in a study of blood T cells in healthy people across ages. Through a sample-barcoded 5' primer and a J-beta primer mix, a second PCR was run for about 7 to 12 cycles. From the 5' RACE reads, TCRdb called clonotypes with MiXCR, one entry per CDR3 protein. The sample holds about 560,000 distinct CDR3 sequences, about 26% seen once. This sample was shared with a second study, whose subject was T cells of mothers and their children.

Material: blood. The receptors come from a boy between 2 and 10 years old in good health.

This rearrangement joins TRBV2 to TRBJ2-3, with D possibly TRBD2 on 6 matching bases. Per the germline V gene, CDR1 is SNHLY and CDR2 is FYNNEI. Trimming removed 11 bases at V and 2 bases at J, with 8 bases between. The CDR3 covers 11 residues. The CDR3 protein is CAGRDTDTQYF. DNA for the CDR3: TGTGCCGGGCGGGACACAGATACGCAGTATTTT. The whole variable domain, remainder taken from reference TRBV2 and TRBJ2-3, is EPEVTQTPSHQVTQMGQEVILRCVPISNHLYFYWYRQILGQKVEFLVSFYNNEISEKSEIFDDQFSVERPDGSNFTLKIRSTKLEDSAMYFCAGRDTDTQYFGPGTRLTVL.

This clonotype has a handful of counts. The rearrangement links TRBV6-1 to TRBJ1-1; D is unclear. The CDR3 is 13 residues long. Germline V CDR1 and CDR2: MNHNS, SASEGT. The V end was cut by 4 bases, the J end by 1 base, with 7 bases between. In DNA, the CDR3 is TGTGCCAGCAGTGTGCTGAGGAACACTGAAGCTTTCTTT. It specifies CASSVLRNTEAFF.

This chain links TRBV2 with TRBJ2-3; 8 positions agree with TRBD2. The CDR3 has 15 amino acids. Germline assignment: CDR1 SNHLY and CDR2 FYNNEI. V lost 0 bases to trimming and J lost 5 bases; unmatched junction nucleotides: 4. The CDR3 is CASSEARGAQDTQYF. Written as DNA, the CDR3 is TGTGCCAGCAGTGAAGCGCGGGGGGCCCAAGATACGCAGTATTTT.

This clonotype was recorded a few times. The rearrangement links TRBV21-1 to TRBJ2-3; the table's TRBD1 call for D was not verified on the DNA. TRBV21-1 is annotated as a pseudogene. The CDR3 consists of 16 residues. The CDR3 here is CASSNSGRGSSDTQYF. CDR3 nucleotide sequence: TGTGCCAGCAGCAATTCGGGGCGCGGATCCTCAGATACGCAGTATTTT.

This chain joins TRBV20-1 and TRBJ2-1; tentative D call: TRBD2 (6 bases). The V gene's germline CDR1 is DFQATT and CDR2 SNEGSKA (reference sequence). The CDR3 is 14 residues long. Deletions cut 6 bases from V and 4 bases from J, with 16 bases between. CDR3 bases: TGCAGTGCCCCTTCCGGGAGTGGATACAATGAGCAGTTCTTC. Translating gives CSAPSGSGYNEQFF.

The J gene is TRBJ1-5, the V gene TRBV9; no reliable D call. V dropped 4 bases and J dropped 0 bases, with 14 bases sitting between them. In germline, CDR1 is SGDLS, CDR2 YYNGEE. This CDR3 region has 16 residues. CDR3 nucleotide sequence: TGTGCCAGCAGCATCCGATATGCAGCTAGCAATCAGCCCCAGCATTTT. Protein sequence: CASSIRYAASNQPQHF.

This rearrangement joins TRBV10-3 to TRBJ2-3; the match to TRBD2 covers 8 bases. The junction had 5 bases not matched to a gene; V was cut back by 7 bases and J by 2 bases. This CDR3 has 14 residues. Germline lookup yields CDR1 ENHRY and CDR2 SYGVKD. DNA of the CDR3: TGTGCCATCAACCCAGCGGGGGTCACAGATACGCAGTATTTT. Amino acids: CAINPAGVTDTQYF.

The chain joins TRBV3-1 to TRBJ2-5, with TRBD1 matching 8 bases. The closer fit of TRBJ2-1 to the DNA end suggests the J call may be wrong. The germline V gene encodes CDR1 LGHDT and CDR2 YNNKEL (reference sequence). This CDR3 contains 15 residues. The CDR3 DNA reads TGTGCCAGCAGCCTTACAGGGGGTAAGAACAATGAGCAGTTCTTC. Translation: CASSLTGGKNNEQFF.

This clonotype occurred once. The chain has TRBV7-3 and TRBJ2-2, with a weak D call TRBD2 (5 bases). The germline V gene encodes CDR1 SGHTA and CDR2 FQGTGA. V lost 5 bases to trimming and J lost 2 bases, with 9 bases between them. The CDR3 contains 14 residues. The CDR3 is CASSPPSNTGELFF. CDR3 DNA sequence: TGTGCCAGCAGCCCCCCTAGCAACACCGGGGAGCTGTTTTTT.

A few counts support this clonotype. The CDR3 reads CASSLRGTNQPQHF. DNA for the CDR3: TGTGCCAGCAGTTTAAGGGGGACCAATCAGCCCCAGCATTTT. The chain joins TRBV27 to TRBJ1-5; a possible D gene is TRBD1 (6 bases). The CDR3 consists of 14 residues. In germline, CDR1 is MNHEY, CDR2 SMNVEV (reference sequence). V gave up 2 bases and J gave up 3 bases, with 8 bases separating them.

The chain employs TRBV5-1 and TRBJ1-2; D remains ambiguous. The CDR3 length is 13 residues. V was cut by 0 bases and J by 3 bases, with 6 bases left in between. Germline CDR1 SGHRS, CDR2 YFSETQ. The CDR3 is CASSLVTDYGYTF. The CDR3 nucleotides read TGCGCCAGCAGCTTGGTTACAGACTATGGCTACACCTTC.

This clonotype has ten or more counts. The rearrangement joins TRBV12-3 or TRBV12-4 to TRBJ2-2; TRBD1 is a possible D gene (5 bases). V dropped 5 bases and J dropped 0 bases, with 10 bases sitting between them. This CDR3 comprises 15 residues. The CDR3: CASSPTGANTGELFF. CDR3 DNA sequence: TGTGCCAGCAGTCCAACAGGTGCGAACACCGGGGAGCTGTTTTTT.

The V call is TRBV7-2, the J call TRBJ2-5, with no clear D. This CDR3 has 14 residues. The germline V gene has CDR1 SGHTA and CDR2 FQGNSA. V dropped 1 base and J dropped 1 base, with 7 bases sitting between them. CDR3 loop: CASSLGFAQETQYF. The CDR3 coding sequence is TGTGCCAGCAGCTTAGGGTTCGCCCAAGAGACCCAGTACTTC.

This clonotype was detected only a few times. The chain links TRBV5-1 to TRBJ2-7; 11 positions match TRBD2. Germline V gene data show CDR1 as SGHRS and CDR2 as YFSETQ. The ends lost 0 bases at V and 3 bases at J; junction bases unmatched: 8. The CDR3 extends over 17 amino acids. The CDR3 coding sequence is TGCGCCAGCAGCTTGGCCAGGGTTCTAGCGGGAGGCTACGAGCAGTACTTC. It yields the protein CASSLARVLAGGYEQYF.

This clonotype was counted a few times. V gene TRBV5-5 combines with J gene TRBJ2-7; D not resolved. The germline gives CDR1 SGHKS, CDR2 YYEKEE (reference sequence). CDR3 length: 14 amino acids. Trimming cost V 1 base and J 2 bases, with 10 bases left between them. As DNA, the CDR3 is TGTGCCAGCAGCTTGTATCGGGCAGCCTACGAGCAGTACTTC. Translating it yields CASSLYRAAYEQYF. Filled out from reference TRBV5-5 and TRBJ2-7, the complete variable domain reads DAGVTQSPTHLIKTRGQQVTLRCSPISGHKSVSWYQQVLGQGPQFIFQYYEKEERGRGNFPDRFSARQFPNYSSELNVNALLLGDSALYLCASSLYRAAYEQYFGPGTRLTVT.

This clonotype appeared a few times. The chain carries TRBV18 and TRBJ2-5, with TRBD2 identical over 8 bases. The ends lost 3 bases at V and 5 bases at J; junction bases unmatched: 11. Germline V gene lookup returns CDR1 KGHSH and CDR2 LQKENI. CDR3 length equals 16 residues. The CDR3 here is CASSPSGSGTRETQYF. The CDR3 DNA reads as TGTGCCAGCTCACCGTCCGGTAGCGGGACCCGGGAGACCCAGTACTTC.

This chain links TRBV2 with TRBJ2-4; tentatively, D is TRBD2 (6 bases). Germline V lookup: CDR1 SNHLY, CDR2 FYNNEI. The V end lost 4 bases, the J end lost 8 bases, and 9 bases lay between the germline ends. The CDR3 contains 12 residues. The CDR3 coding sequence is TGTGCCAGCAGTGGCTCGGGGGACATTCAGTACTTC. Translated, it gives CASSGSGDIQYF.

The chain recombines TRBV29-1 with TRBJ2-7; TRBD2 matches at 14 bases. CDR1 is SQVTM, CDR2 ANQGSEA, per germline. The CDR3 consists of 13 residues. Losses at the gene ends were 6 bases for V and 2 bases for J; bases not matched to a gene: 0. The CDR3 coding sequence is TGCAGCGTGGGACTAGCGGGAGCCTACGAGCAGTACTTC. Its translation is CSVGLAGAYEQYF.

The table lists this clonotype with a count of one. The chain joins TRBV3-1 to TRBJ1-2; D is unresolved. This CDR3 region has 12 residues. V was cut by 4 bases and J by 8 bases, with 11 bases left in between. The germline gives CDR1 LGHDT, CDR2 YNNKEL (reference sequence). CDR3 region: CASSLAQGGYTF. As DNA, the CDR3 is TGTGCCAGCAGCCTCGCTCAAGGCGGCTACACCTTC.

This clonotype was picked up one time. The chain joins TRBV7-9 to TRBJ1-5; a weak D match, TRBD1 (5 bases). The CDR3 runs to 15 residues. From germline, CDR1 is SEHNR and CDR2 FQNEAQ (reference sequence). Deletions cut 4 bases from V and 5 bases from J, with 15 bases between. The CDR3: CASSSDTSTYQPQHF. CDR3 DNA: TGTGCCAGCAGCTCGGACACGAGTACCTATCAGCCCCAGCATTTT.

The chain couples TRBV11-2 to TRBJ1-2; perhaps TRBD1 as D (6 bases). CDR3 length: 14 residues. Germline V gene lookup returns CDR1 SGHAT and CDR2 FQNNGV. Trimming stripped 5 bases from V and 8 bases from J, with 18 bases between. CDR3 in amino acids: CASSPKATGWGYTF. Written as DNA, the CDR3 is TGTGCCAGCAGCCCCAAGGCGACAGGCTGGGGCTACACCTTC.

The chain uses TRBV20-1 and TRBJ2-5, with D possibly TRBD1 on 5 matching bases. CDR3 length: 12 amino acids. The germline CDR1 and CDR2 sequences are DFQATT and SNEGSKA (reference sequence). The V end lost 7 bases, the J end lost 5 bases, and 14 bases lay between the germline ends. CDR3 nucleotides: TGCAGTGTCGGCAGGGCATGGGAGACCCAGTACTTC. Its translation: CSVGRAWETQYF.

This clonotype was observed a few times. The chain is built from TRBV24-1 and TRBJ2-1; D unclear. Trimming removed 0 bases from V and 0 bases from J, with 11 bases in between. Germline V CDR1 and CDR2: KGHDR, SFDVKD. This CDR3 has 17 amino acids. The CDR3 bases are TGTGCCACCAGTGATTTGCCGAACAGCCTCTCCTACAATGAGCAGTTCTTC. Protein product: CATSDLPNSLSYNEQFF.

The chain combines TRBV10-2 with TRBJ2-5; perhaps TRBD2 as D (6 bases). V was trimmed by 8 bases and J by 3 bases, leaving 16 bases between them. The CDR3 contains 14 residues. The germline CDR1 and CDR2 sequences are WSHSY and SAAADI. CDR3 DNA sequence: TGCGCCAGCGCGTACGGGACTTATGAAGAGACCCAGTACTTC. The encoded protein is CASAYGTYEETQYF.